This T cell receptor beta chain derives from a study of tumor and adjacent non-tumor tissue in lung cancer. Findings of the study overall: Higher tumor TCR diversity was associated with shorter survival. Top 100 clones took a larger repertoire share in normal lung.

To note about this clonotype: The antigen remains unidentified. It may be a read error: a sequence one base away is much more abundant.

RNA was extracted from bulk tissue without any cell sorting. The ends were cut back, 4 bases at V and 2 bases at J, with 10 bases in the middle. CDR3 length equals 14 residues. Germline V lookup: CDR1 SGHRS, CDR2 YFSETQ. TCRbeta libraries were built with three rounds of nested PCR, modified from ARM-PCR. TCRdb reanalysed the multiplex PCR reads using MiXCR and keeps one entry per CDR3 protein. The table lists about 80,000 distinct CDR3 sequences, approximately 79% of them singletons. Input material: lung tumor tissue. This TCR was recovered from a woman aged 45-60 years with non-small cell lung cancer. The J gene is TRBJ2-1, the V gene TRBV5-1; possibly TRBD1 for D (6 bases). CDR3 sequence: CASSGDTAYNEQFF. As DNA, the CDR3 is TGCGCCAGCAGCGGGGACACTGCCTACAATGAGCAGTTCTTC.